This T cell receptor (beta chain) was observed in a study of patients and donors after allogeneic stem cell transplantation (dated by TCRdb to about 2020). On this clonotype: No cognate antigen has been identified for it. No clone much larger than this one lies a single base away; base qualities are absent.

Libraries were prepared through RT-PCR. Reads for this sample came from a NextSeq 550. TCRdb reprocessing: public reads trimmed at Q25 with fastp, clones called with MiXCR, in-frame beta chains kept. Rows with one shared CDR3 protein collapse into an entry with the most common genes and DNA. This sample has approximately 150,000 distinct CDR3 sequences in its table, and over 25% of those were observed once. The top ten clonotypes cover around 3% of the sample. Spanning cysteine to phenylalanine, the CDR3 consists of 13 amino acids. Only the CDR3 portion is preserved as DNA: 39 bases, with reading frame beginning at the first base. Trimming at the junction amounts to 2 bases on V and 3 bases on J, and the germline ends lie 8 bases apart. Sequences DFQATT (CDR1) and SNEGSKA (CDR2) are obtained from the germline V gene (reference sequence).

The chain joins TRBV20-1 to TRBJ1-5; the D gene remains uncertain. This TCR was recovered from a human donor who was either an allogeneic HSCT recipient or a stem cell or donor lymphocyte infusion donor (not recorded which). It is not recorded whose cells these are; they may come from a transplant donor. Sequences were obtained from blood, either unsorted or a sorted T cell fraction (not recorded which). This receptor has the CDR3 CSARPRLNQPQHF. The DNA is TGCAGTGCTAGACCTCGACTCAATCAGCCCCAGCATTTT.